Listed below are T cell receptor beta chains from one sample, sequenced in a study of shared clonotypes between healthy human individuals. Here immunoSEQ multiplex PCR was the method, and the copy in TCRdb shows in-frame clones only, minus some. The profile shows around 1.9 million clones, 93% of them singletons. The material sequenced was naive CD8+ T cells from PBMCs. These receptors came from a man aged 18 to 29 in good health. Some clones in this sample may be carry-over from other donors' samples. Both conserved end residues are part of each CDR3. D genes are given only for firm matches. Rows may omit the clone size; those that give it use once, few, many or a size class.

CDR3aa: CASSFLRAATGELFF
CDR3nt: TGTGCCAGCAGTTTTTTGAGGGCGGCCACCGGGGAGCTGTTTTTT
j_gene: TRBJ2-2
d_gene: .
v_gene: TRBV28
abundance: .

CDR3aa: CASSYSTGGAFF
CDR3nt: TGTGCCAGCAGTTACTCGACGGGGGGAGCTTTCTTT
j_gene: TRBJ1-1
d_gene: .
v_gene: TRBV6-6
abundance: .

CDR3aa: CASSYSPRATEAFF
CDR3nt: TGTGCCAGCAGTTACAGCCCCAGGGCCACTGAAGCTTTCTTT
j_gene: TRBJ1-1
d_gene: .
v_gene: TRBV6-5
abundance: once

CDR3aa: CASSLDPGSGILYEQYF
CDR3nt: TGTGCCAGCAGCTTGGACCCGGGTAGCGGGATTTTATACGAGCAGTACTTC
j_gene: TRBJ2-7
d_gene: TRBD2
v_gene: TRBV5-4
abundance: .

CDR3aa: CSVLYPTGELFF
CDR3nt: TGCAGCGTTCTTTACCCTACCGGGGAGCTGTTTTTT
j_gene: TRBJ2-2
d_gene: .
v_gene: TRBV29-1
abundance: .

CDR3aa: CASSLRTDTQYF
CDR3nt: TGTGCCAGCAGCCTAAGGACAGATACGCAGTATTTT
j_gene: TRBJ2-3
d_gene: .
v_gene: TRBV7-6
abundance: .

CDR3aa: CASSLVGNENNEQFF
CDR3nt: TGTGCCAGCAGCTTAGTGGGGAACGAAAACAATGAGCAGTTCTTC
j_gene: TRBJ2-1
d_gene: .
v_gene: TRBV7-8
abundance: .

CDR3aa: CASSLGPGGSSEQYF
CDR3nt: TGTGCCAGCAGCTTAGGTCCGGGAGGCTCGAGCGAGCAGTACTTC
j_gene: TRBJ2-7
d_gene: TRBD2
v_gene: TRBV7-8
abundance: .

CDR3aa: CASPRDTEAFF
CDR3nt: TGTGCCAGCCCGAGGGACACTGAAGCTTTCTTT
j_gene: TRBJ1-1
d_gene: .
v_gene: TRBV21-1
abundance: .

CDR3aa: CASSSFGGELFF
CDR3nt: TGTGCCAGCAGTTCGTTTGGCGGGGAGCTGTTTTTT
j_gene: TRBJ2-2
d_gene: .
v_gene: TRBV27
abundance: .

CDR3aa: CASSFRGDGYTF
CDR3nt: TGTGCCAGCAGTTTTCGGGGGGATGGCTACACCTTC
j_gene: TRBJ1-2
d_gene: .
v_gene: TRBV28
abundance: .

CDR3aa: CASSADLAPNTEAFF
CDR3nt: TGTGCCAGCAGCGCGGATTTGGCGCCGAACACTGAAGCTTTCTTT
j_gene: TRBJ1-1
d_gene: .
v_gene: TRBV9
abundance: .

CDR3aa: CASSFSPYNEQFF
CDR3nt: TGTGCCAGCAGTTTTAGTCCCTACAATGAGCAGTTCTTC
j_gene: TRBJ2-1
d_gene: .
v_gene: TRBV27
abundance: .

CDR3aa: CSVEGGLSGSSYNEQFF
CDR3nt: TGCAGCGTTGAAGGGGGATTAAGCGGGAGCTCCTACAATGAGCAGTTCTTC
j_gene: TRBJ2-1
d_gene: TRBD2
v_gene: TRBV29-1
abundance: .

CDR3aa: CASTHGVNYNEQFF
CDR3nt: TGTGCCAGCACTCACGGGGTTAACTACAATGAGCAGTTCTTC
j_gene: TRBJ2-1
d_gene: .
v_gene: TRBV7-9
abundance: .

CDR3aa: CASSLNRVGDTIYF
CDR3nt: TGTGCCAGCAGCTTAAACAGGGTCGGGGACACCATATATTTT
j_gene: TRBJ1-3
d_gene: .
v_gene: TRBV5-4
abundance: .

CDR3aa: CASRPWASGITDTQYF
CDR3nt: TGTGCCAGCCGGCCGTGGGCTAGCGGGATTACAGATACGCAGTATTTT
j_gene: TRBJ2-3
d_gene: TRBD2
v_gene: TRBV2
abundance: .

CDR3aa: CASSTGAPSDRVAEQYF
CDR3nt: TGTGCCAGTAGTACCGGCGCCCCCTCGGACAGGGTCGCCGAGCAGTACTTC
j_gene: TRBJ2-7
d_gene: TRBD1
v_gene: TRBV19
abundance: .

CDR3aa: CASSFGHPEVETQYF
CDR3nt: TGTGCCAGCAGCTTTGGGCACCCGGAGGTGGAGACCCAGTACTTC
j_gene: TRBJ2-5
d_gene: .
v_gene: TRBV7-9
abundance: once

CDR3aa: CASRLAGPNTGELFF
CDR3nt: TGTGCCAGCAGACTAGCGGGACCGAACACCGGGGAGCTGTTTTTT
j_gene: TRBJ2-2
d_gene: TRBD2
v_gene: TRBV28
abundance: .

CDR3aa: CASSTPGLAGGPQFF
CDR3nt: TGTGCCAGCAGCACCCCGGGACTAGCGGGAGGGCCTCAGTTCTTC
j_gene: TRBJ2-1
d_gene: TRBD2
v_gene: TRBV5-6
abundance: .

CDR3aa: CASSPSGGMNTEAFF
CDR3nt: TGTGCCAGCAGCCCATCGGGGGGCATGAACACTGAAGCTTTCTTT
j_gene: TRBJ1-1
d_gene: .
v_gene: TRBV7-3
abundance: .

CDR3aa: CASSEELAGKTQYF
CDR3nt: TGTGCCAGCAGTGAAGAGCTAGCGGGAAAGACCCAGTACTTC
j_gene: TRBJ2-5
d_gene: TRBD2
v_gene: TRBV2
abundance: .

CDR3aa: CASSLAFAGRRYNEQFF
CDR3nt: TGTGCCAGCAGCTTAGCGTTTGCAGGGCGGAGATACAATGAGCAGTTCTTC
j_gene: TRBJ2-1
d_gene: .
v_gene: TRBV7-9
abundance: .

CDR3aa: CASSDPDRVFYGYTF
CDR3nt: TGTGCCAGCAGTGACCCGGACAGGGTTTTCTATGGCTACACCTTC
j_gene: TRBJ1-2
d_gene: TRBD1
v_gene: TRBV25-1
abundance: .

CDR3aa: CASTMGTGGGNEQYF
CDR3nt: TGTGCCAGTACCATGGGGACAGGAGGAGGGAACGAGCAGTACTTC
j_gene: TRBJ2-7
d_gene: TRBD1
v_gene: TRBV19
abundance: .

CDR3aa: CASSERTNTDNEQFF
CDR3nt: TGTGCCAGCAGCGAAAGGACCAACACGGACAATGAGCAGTTCTTC
j_gene: TRBJ2-1
d_gene: .
v_gene: TRBV27
abundance: .

CDR3aa: CASSSGQGMSNQPQHF
CDR3nt: TGTGCCAGCAGCTCCGGACAGGGGATGAGCAATCAGCCCCAGCATTTT
j_gene: TRBJ1-5
d_gene: TRBD1
v_gene: TRBV7-9
abundance: few

CDR3aa: CASSRPESYEQYF
CDR3nt: TGTGCCAGCAGTCGACCTGAATCCTACGAGCAGTACTTC
j_gene: TRBJ2-7
d_gene: .
v_gene: TRBV6-5
abundance: .

CDR3aa: CASRIGQGWHNEQFF
CDR3nt: TGCGCCAGCAGGATAGGACAGGGTTGGCACAATGAGCAGTTCTTC
j_gene: TRBJ2-1
d_gene: TRBD1
v_gene: TRBV10-1
abundance: once

CDR3aa: CASSKGAGIEYNEQFF
CDR3nt: TGTGCCAGCAGCAAAGGAGCGGGGATAGAATACAATGAGCAGTTCTTC
j_gene: TRBJ2-1
d_gene: TRBD2
v_gene: TRBV9
abundance: .

CDR3aa: CASSFHRATEAFF
CDR3nt: TGTGCCAGCAGCTTCCACCGGGCCACTGAAGCTTTCTTT
j_gene: TRBJ1-1
d_gene: .
v_gene: TRBV7-2
abundance: few

CDR3aa: CASSPPGRGQRNEQFF
CDR3nt: TGTGCCAGCAGCCCTCCGGGCAGGGGGCAACGCAATGAGCAGTTCTTC
j_gene: TRBJ2-1
d_gene: TRBD1
v_gene: TRBV7-9
abundance: .

CDR3aa: CASTLGSGGRTDTQYF
CDR3nt: TGTGCCAGCACCCTAGGTAGCGGCGGGCGGACAGATACGCAGTATTTT
j_gene: TRBJ2-3
d_gene: .
v_gene: TRBV5-4
abundance: .

CDR3aa: CASSYGERGTEAFF
CDR3nt: TGTGCCAGCAGTTACGGTGAACGGGGCACTGAAGCTTTCTTT
j_gene: TRBJ1-1
d_gene: .
v_gene: TRBV6-5
abundance: few

CDR3aa: CASSPPGGETQYF
CDR3nt: TGTGCCAGCAGCCCCCCGGGGGGAGAGACCCAGTACTTC
j_gene: TRBJ2-5
d_gene: TRBD2
v_gene: TRBV28
abundance: once

CDR3aa: CASSLAGELFF
CDR3nt: TGTGCCAGCAGTTTGGCCGGGGAGCTGTTTTTT
j_gene: TRBJ2-2
d_gene: .
v_gene: TRBV28
abundance: few

CDR3aa: CASSPAGAHEQYF
CDR3nt: TGTGCCAGCAGCCCAGCGGGAGCTCACGAGCAGTACTTC
j_gene: TRBJ2-7
d_gene: TRBD2
v_gene: TRBV7-2
abundance: .

CDR3aa: CASSAGYSSYEQYF
CDR3nt: TGTGCCAGCAGTGCAGGGTACTCCTCCTACGAGCAGTACTTC
j_gene: TRBJ2-7
d_gene: .
v_gene: TRBV2
abundance: .

CDR3aa: CSVTGTSGYEQYF
CDR3nt: TGCAGCGTTACCGGGACTAGCGGGTACGAGCAGTACTTC
j_gene: TRBJ2-7
d_gene: TRBD2
v_gene: TRBV29-1
abundance: .

CDR3aa: CASSIAGGTNEQFF
CDR3nt: TGTGCCAGCAGCATAGCGGGAGGGACCAATGAGCAGTTCTTC
j_gene: TRBJ2-1
d_gene: TRBD2
v_gene: TRBV6-6
abundance: .

CDR3aa: CASSPTDPYNEQFF
CDR3nt: TGTGCCAGCAGTCCGACCGACCCATACAATGAGCAGTTCTTC
j_gene: TRBJ2-1
d_gene: .
v_gene: TRBV27
abundance: .

CDR3aa: CASSLSADSSTGELFF
CDR3nt: TGCGCCAGCAGCTTGAGCGCGGACTCCAGCACCGGGGAGCTGTTTTTT
j_gene: TRBJ2-2
d_gene: .
v_gene: TRBV5-1
abundance: .

CDR3aa: CASTQRAGDNEQFF
CDR3nt: TGTGCCAGCACCCAGCGAGCGGGCGACAATGAGCAGTTCTTC
j_gene: TRBJ2-1
d_gene: .
v_gene: TRBV6-5
abundance: .

CDR3aa: CASTNRGQIGYTF
CDR3nt: TGTGCCAGTACAAACAGGGGGCAAATTGGCTACACCTTC
j_gene: TRBJ1-2
d_gene: TRBD1
v_gene: TRBV19
abundance: .